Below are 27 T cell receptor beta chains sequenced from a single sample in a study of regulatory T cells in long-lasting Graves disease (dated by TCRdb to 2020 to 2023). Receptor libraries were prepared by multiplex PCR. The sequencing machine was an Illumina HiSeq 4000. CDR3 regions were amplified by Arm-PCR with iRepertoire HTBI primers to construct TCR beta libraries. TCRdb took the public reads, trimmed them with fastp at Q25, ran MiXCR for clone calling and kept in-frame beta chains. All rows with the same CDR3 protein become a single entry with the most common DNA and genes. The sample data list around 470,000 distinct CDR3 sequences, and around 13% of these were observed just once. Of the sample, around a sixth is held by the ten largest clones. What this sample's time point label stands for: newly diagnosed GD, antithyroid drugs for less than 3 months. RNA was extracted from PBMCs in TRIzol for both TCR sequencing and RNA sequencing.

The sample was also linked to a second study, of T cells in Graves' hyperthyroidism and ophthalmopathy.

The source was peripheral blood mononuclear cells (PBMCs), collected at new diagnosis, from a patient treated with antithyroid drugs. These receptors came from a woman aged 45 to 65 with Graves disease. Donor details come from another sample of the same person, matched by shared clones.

The CDR3 coding sequence is TGTGCCAGCAGCTTGTCTGGTGAGCAGTACTTC. Its protein is CASSLSGEQYF. The chain recombines TRBV7-9 with TRBJ2-7; D remains unclear. The CDR3 contains 11 residues. V was trimmed by 3 bases and J by 7 bases, leaving 7 bases between them. The germline CDR1 and CDR2 sequences are SEHNR and FQNEAQ (reference sequence).

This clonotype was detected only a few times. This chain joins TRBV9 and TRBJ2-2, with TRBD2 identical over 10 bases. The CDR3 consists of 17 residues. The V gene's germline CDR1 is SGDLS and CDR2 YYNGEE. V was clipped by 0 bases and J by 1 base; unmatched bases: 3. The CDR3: CASSVGLAGVNTGELFF. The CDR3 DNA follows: TGTGCCAGCAGCGTAGGTCTAGCGGGGGTGAACACCGGGGAGCTGTTTTTT.

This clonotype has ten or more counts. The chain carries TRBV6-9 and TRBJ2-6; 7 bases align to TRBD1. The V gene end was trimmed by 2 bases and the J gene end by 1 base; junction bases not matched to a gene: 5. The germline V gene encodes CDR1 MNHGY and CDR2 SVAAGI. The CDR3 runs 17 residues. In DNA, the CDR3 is TGTGCCAGCAGTTATGGGGGACAGAGGTCTGGGGCCAACGTCCTGACTTTC. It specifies CASSYGGQRSGANVLTF.

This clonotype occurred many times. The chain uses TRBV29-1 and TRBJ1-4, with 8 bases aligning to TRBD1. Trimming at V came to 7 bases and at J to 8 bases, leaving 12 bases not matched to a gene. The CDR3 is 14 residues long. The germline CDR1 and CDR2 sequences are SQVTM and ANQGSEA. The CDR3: CSARPETGDEKLFF. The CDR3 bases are TGCAGCGCCCGACCCGAGACAGGGGACGAAAAACTGTTTTTT.

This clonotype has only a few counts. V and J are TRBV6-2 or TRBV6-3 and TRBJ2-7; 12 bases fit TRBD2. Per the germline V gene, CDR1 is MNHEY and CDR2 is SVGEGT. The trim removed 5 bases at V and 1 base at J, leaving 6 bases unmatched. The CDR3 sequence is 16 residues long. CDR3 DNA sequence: TGTGCCAGCAGTGAATGGGGACTAGCGGGTTCCTACGAGCAGTACTTC. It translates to CASSEWGLAGSYEQYF.

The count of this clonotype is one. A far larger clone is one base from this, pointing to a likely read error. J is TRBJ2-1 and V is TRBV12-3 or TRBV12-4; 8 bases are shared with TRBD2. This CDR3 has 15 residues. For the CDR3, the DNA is TGTGCCAGCAGTGGAGAGGGACTAGTTACAGATACGCAGTGTTTT. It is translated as CASSGEGLVTDTQCF.

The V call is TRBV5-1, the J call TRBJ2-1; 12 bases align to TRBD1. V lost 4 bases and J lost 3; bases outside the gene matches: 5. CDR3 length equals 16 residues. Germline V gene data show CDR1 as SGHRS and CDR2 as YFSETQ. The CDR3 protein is CASSAGTGGYYNEQFF. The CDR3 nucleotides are TGCGCCAGCAGCGCCGGGACAGGGGGCTACTACAATGAGCAGTTCTTC. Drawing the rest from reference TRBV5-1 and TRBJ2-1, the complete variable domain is KAGVTQTPRYLIKTRGQQVTLSCSPISGHRSVSWYQQTPGQGLQFLFEYFSETQRNKGNFPGRFSGRQFSNSRSEMNVSTLELGDSALYLCASSAGTGGYYNEQFFGPGTRLTVL.

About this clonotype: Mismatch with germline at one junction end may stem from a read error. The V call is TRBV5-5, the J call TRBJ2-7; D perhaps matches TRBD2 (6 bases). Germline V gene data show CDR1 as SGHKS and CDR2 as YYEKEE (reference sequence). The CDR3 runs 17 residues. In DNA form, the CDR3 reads TGCGCCAGCAGCCAAGCCATGACGCCGGGAGCCACCTACGAGCAGTACTTC. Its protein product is CASSQAMTPGATYEQYF.

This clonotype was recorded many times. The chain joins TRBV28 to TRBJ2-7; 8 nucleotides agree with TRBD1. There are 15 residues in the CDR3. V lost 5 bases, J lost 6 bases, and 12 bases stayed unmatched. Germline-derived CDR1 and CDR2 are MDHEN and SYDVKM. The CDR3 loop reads CASSRNGQGSVEQYF. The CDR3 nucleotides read TGTGCCAGCAGTAGAAACGGACAGGGATCGGTCGAGCAGTACTTC.

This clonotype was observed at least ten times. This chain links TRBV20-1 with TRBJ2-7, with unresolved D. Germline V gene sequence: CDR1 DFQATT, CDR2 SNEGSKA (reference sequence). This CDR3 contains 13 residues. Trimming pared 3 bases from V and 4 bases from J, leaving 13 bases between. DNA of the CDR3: TGCAGTGCTAGCGAACCCGCCTCTTACGAGCAGTACTTC. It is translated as CSASEPASYEQYF.

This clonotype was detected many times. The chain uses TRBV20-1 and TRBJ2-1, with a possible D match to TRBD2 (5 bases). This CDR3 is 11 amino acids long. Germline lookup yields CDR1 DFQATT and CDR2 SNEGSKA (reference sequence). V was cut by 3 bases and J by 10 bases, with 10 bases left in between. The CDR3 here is CSARLAKEQFF. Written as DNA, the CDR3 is TGCAGTGCTAGGCTAGCAAAGGAGCAGTTCTTC.

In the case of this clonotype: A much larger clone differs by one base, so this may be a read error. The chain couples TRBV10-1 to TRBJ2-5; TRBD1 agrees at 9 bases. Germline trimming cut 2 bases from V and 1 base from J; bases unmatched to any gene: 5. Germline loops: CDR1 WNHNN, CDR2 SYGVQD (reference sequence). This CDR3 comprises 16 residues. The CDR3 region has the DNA TGCGCCAGCAGTGAGACAGGACAGGGGTCCCAAGAGACCCAGTACTTC. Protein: CASSETGQGSQETQYF.

In DNA, the CDR3 is TGCAGTGCTCAGTCAGCGGGAGCGAGTACCGGGGAGCTGTTTTTT. Translation gives CSAQSAGASTGELFF. The chain employs TRBV20-1 and TRBJ2-2, with TRBD2 identical over 8 bases. Germline V CDR1 and CDR2: DFQATT, SNEGSKA (reference sequence). V shed 5 bases, J shed 5 bases, and the junction held 10 bases outside the gene matches. This CDR3 has 15 residues.

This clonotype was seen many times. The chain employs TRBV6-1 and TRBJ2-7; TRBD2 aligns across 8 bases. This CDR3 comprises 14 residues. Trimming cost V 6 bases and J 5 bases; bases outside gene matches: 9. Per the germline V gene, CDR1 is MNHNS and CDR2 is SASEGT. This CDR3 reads CASSPPGLVDEQYF. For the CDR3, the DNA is TGTGCCAGCAGCCCGCCGGGACTAGTTGACGAGCAGTACTTC.

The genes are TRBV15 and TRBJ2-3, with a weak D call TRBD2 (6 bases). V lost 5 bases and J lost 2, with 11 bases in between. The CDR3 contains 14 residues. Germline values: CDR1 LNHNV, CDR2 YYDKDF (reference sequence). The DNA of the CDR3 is TGTGCCACCAGCTCTCGGGAGAACACAGATACGCAGTATTTT. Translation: CATSSRENTDTQYF.

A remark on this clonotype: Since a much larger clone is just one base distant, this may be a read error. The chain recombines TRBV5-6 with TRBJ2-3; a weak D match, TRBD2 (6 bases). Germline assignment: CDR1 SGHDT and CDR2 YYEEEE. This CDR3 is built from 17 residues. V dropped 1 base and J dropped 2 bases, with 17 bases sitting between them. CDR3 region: CASSLITNGSVTDTQYF. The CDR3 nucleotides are TGTGCCAGCAGCTTGATAACTAACGGGAGCGTCACAGATACGCAGTATTTT.

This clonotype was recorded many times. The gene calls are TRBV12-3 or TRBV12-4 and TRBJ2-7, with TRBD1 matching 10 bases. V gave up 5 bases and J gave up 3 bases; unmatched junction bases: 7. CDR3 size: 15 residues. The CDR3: CASSHPGTGVYEQYF. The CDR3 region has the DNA TGTGCCAGCAGTCATCCCGGGACAGGGGTCTACGAGCAGTACTTC.

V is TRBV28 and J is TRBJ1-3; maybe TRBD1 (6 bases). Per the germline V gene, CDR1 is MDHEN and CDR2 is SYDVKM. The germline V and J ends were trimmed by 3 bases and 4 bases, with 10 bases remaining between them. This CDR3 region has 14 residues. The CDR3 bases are TGTGCCAGCAGTTTGGGGGGCCAGGGAAACACCATATATTTT. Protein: CASSLGGQGNTIYF.

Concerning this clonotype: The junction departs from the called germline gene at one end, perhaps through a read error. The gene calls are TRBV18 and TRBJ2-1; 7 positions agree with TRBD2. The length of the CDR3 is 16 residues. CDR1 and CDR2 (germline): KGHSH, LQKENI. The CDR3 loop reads CASSPPSGDSYNERFF. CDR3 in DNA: TGTGCCAGCTCACCTCCGAGCGGGGACTCCTACAATGAGCGGTTCTTC.

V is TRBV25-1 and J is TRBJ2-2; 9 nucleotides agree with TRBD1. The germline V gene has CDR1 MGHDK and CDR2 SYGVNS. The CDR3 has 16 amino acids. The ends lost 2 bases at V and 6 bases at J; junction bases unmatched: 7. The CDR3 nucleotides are TGTGCCAGCAGTGAAACCGGGACAGGGATCCCCGGGGAGCTGTTTTTT. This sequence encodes CASSETGTGIPGELFF.

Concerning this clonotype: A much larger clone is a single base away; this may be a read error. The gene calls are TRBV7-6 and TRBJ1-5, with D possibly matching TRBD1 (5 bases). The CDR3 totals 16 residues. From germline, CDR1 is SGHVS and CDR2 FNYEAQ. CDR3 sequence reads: CAGSFQEEGWNQPQHF. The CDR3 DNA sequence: TGTGCCGGCAGCTTTCAAGAGGAGGGGTGGAATCAGCCCCAGCATTTT.

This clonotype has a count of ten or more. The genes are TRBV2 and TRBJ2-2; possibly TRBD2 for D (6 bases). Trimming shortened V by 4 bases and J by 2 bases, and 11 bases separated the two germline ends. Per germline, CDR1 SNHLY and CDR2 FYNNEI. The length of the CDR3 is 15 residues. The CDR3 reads CASSGGGINTGELFF. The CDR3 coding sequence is TGTGCCAGCAGTGGTGGGGGGATTAACACCGGGGAGCTGTTTTTT.

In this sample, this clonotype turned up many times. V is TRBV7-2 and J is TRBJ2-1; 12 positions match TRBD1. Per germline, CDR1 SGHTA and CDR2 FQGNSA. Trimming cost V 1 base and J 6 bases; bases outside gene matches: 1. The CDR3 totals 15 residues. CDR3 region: CASSLGDRGLNEQFF. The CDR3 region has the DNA TGTGCCAGCAGCTTAGGGGACAGGGGGCTCAATGAGCAGTTCTTC.

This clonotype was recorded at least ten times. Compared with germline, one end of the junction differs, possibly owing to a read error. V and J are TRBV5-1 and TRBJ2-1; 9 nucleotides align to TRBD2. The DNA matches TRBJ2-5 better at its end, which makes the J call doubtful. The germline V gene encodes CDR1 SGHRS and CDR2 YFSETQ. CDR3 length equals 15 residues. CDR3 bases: TGTGCCAGCAGCTTGAGTATAGCGGGAGAAGAGACCCAGTACTTC. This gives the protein CASSLSIAGEETQYF.

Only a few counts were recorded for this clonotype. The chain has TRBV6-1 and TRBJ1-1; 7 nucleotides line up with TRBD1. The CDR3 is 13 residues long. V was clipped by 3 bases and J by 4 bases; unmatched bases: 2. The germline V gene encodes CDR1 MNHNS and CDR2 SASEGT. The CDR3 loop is CASSEGTATEAFF. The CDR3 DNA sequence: TGTGCCAGCAGTGAGGGGACAGCCACTGAAGCTTTCTTT.

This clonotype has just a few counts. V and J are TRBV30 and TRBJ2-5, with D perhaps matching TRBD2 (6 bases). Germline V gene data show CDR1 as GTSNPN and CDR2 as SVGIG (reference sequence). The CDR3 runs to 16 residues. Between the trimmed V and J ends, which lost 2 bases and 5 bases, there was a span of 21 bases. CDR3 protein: CAWSIGRDSIRETQYF. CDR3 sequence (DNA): TGTGCCTGGAGTATAGGCAGGGACTCGATCAGGGAGACCCAGTACTTC.

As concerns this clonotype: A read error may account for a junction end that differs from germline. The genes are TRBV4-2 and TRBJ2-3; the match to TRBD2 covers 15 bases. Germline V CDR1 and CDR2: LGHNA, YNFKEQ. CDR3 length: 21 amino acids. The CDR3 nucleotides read TGTGCCAGCAGCCAAGATTGGGGACCGGGACTAGCGGGAGGAGGTACAGATGCGCAGTATTTT. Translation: CASSQDWGPGLAGGGTDAQYF.